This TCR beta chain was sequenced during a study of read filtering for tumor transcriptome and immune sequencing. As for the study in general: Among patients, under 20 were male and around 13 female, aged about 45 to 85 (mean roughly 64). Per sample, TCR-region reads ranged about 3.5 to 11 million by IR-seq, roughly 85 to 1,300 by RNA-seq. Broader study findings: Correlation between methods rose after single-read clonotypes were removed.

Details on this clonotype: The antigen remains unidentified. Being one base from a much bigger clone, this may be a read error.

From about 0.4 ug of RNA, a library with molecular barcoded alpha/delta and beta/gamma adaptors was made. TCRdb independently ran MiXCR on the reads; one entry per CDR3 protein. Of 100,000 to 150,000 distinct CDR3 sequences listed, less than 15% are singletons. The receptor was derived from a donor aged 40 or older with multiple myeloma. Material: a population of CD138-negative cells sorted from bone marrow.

CDR3 sequence reads: CASSLGILTGEDTQYF. The CDR3 nucleotides read TGTGCCAGCAGCTTGGGGATCCTCACAGGGGAAGATACGCAGTATTTT. The chain carries TRBV11-2 and TRBJ2-3, with 7 positions matching TRBD1. Germline-derived CDR1 and CDR2 are SGHAT and FQNNGV. Losses at the gene ends were 3 bases for V and 5 bases for J; bases not matched to a gene: 11. The CDR3 is 16 residues long.